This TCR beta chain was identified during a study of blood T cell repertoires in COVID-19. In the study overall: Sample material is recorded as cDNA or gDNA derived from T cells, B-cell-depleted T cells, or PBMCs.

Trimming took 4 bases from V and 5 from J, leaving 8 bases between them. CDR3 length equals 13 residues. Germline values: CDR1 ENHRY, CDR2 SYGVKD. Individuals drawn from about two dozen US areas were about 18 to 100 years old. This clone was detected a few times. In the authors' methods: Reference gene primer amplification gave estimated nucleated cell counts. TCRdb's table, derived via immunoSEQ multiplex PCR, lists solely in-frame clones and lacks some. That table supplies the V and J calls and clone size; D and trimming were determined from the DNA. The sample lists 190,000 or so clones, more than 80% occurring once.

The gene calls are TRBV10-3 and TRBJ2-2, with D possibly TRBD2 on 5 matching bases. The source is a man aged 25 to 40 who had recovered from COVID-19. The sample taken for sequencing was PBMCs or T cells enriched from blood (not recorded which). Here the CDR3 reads CAISVGATGELFF. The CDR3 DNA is TGTGCCATCAGTGTGGGAGCGACCGGGGAGCTGTTTTTT.